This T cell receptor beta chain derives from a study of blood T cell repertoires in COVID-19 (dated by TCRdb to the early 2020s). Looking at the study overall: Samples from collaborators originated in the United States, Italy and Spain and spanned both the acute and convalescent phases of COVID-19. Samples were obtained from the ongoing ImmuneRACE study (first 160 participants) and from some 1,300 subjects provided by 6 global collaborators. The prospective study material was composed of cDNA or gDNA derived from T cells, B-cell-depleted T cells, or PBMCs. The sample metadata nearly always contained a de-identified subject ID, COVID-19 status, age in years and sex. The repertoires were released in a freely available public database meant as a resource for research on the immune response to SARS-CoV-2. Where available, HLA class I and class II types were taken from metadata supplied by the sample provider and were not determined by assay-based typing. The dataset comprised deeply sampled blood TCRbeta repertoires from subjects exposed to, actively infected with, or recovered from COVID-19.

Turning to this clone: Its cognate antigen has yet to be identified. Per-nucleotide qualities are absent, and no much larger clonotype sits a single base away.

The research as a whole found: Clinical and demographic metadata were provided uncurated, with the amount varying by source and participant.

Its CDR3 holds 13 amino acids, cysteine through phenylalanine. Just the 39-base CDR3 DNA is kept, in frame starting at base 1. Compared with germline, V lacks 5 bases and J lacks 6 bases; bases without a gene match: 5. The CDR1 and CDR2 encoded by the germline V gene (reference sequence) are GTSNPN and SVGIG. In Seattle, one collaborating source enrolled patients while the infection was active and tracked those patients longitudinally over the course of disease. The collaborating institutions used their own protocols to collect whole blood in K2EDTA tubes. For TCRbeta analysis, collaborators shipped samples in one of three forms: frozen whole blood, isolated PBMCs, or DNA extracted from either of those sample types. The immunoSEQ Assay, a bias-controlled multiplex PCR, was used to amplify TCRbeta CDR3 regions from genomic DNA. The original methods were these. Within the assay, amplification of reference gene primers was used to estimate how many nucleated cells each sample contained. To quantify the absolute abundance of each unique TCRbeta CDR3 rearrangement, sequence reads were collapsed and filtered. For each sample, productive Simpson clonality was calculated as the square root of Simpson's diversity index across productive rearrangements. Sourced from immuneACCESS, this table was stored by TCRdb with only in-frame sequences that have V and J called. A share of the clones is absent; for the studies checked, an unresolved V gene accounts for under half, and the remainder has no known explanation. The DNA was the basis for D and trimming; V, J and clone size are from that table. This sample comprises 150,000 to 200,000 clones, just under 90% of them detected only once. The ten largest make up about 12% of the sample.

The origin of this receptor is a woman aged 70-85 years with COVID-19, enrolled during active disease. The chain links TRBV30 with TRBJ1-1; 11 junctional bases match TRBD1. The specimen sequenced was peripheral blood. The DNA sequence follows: TGTGCCTGGTCCGGGACAGGGGGAGCTGAAGCTTTCTTT. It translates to CAWSGTGGAEAFF.